The present entry profiles one T cell receptor beta chain with its context. Antigen: not known. This CDR3 spans 15 amino acids. Germline assignment: CDR1 SGHTA and CDR2 FQGTGA. V trimming: 5 bases; J trimming: 3 bases; junction bases outside the gene matches: 8. The data derive from a study of STAT5B mutations in CD4+ large granular lymphocyte leukemia. Study-wide results and limits: About 26% of private leukemic clonotypes occurred rarely in other patients' non-leukemic repertoires. CD4-sorted patient repertoires seemed more clonal than healthy CD4+ repertoires.

Method: immunoSEQ multiplex PCR; TCRdb's copy keeps in-frame clones and lacks some. The table has about 46,000 clones, roughly four fifths seen once. Source material: CD4+ T cells from blood buffy coats. This TCR was recovered from a human donor in good health. V is TRBV7-3 and J is TRBJ2-3, with 7 bases fitting TRBD2. The CDR3 region is CASSPPREPTDTQYF. In nucleotides, the CDR3 is TGTGCCAGCAGCCCCCCGCGGGAGCCAACAGATACGCAGTATTTT.